These 23 T cell receptor beta chains were sequenced from one sample in a study of blood T cell repertoires in COVID-19. The method was immunoSEQ multiplex PCR; TCRdb's version includes in-frame clones alone and lacks a portion of them. The sample has roughly 180,000 clones, about 95% seen once; the top ten hold 0.76%. The sample comprised peripheral blood. The receptors derive from a man younger than 40 with COVID-19, enrolled during active disease.

The chain carries TRBV6-5 and TRBJ1-5; perhaps TRBD1 as D (5 bases). Trimming pared 2 bases from V and 3 bases from J, leaving 11 bases between. CDR3 length: 15 residues. Germline V CDR1 and CDR2: MNHEY, SVGAGI. CDR3 DNA: TGTGCCAGCAGTTACGGGGGGGGTAACAATCAGCCCCAGCATTTT. As protein: CASSYGGGNNQPQHF.

The rearrangement uses TRBV5-1 and TRBJ1-2, with 7 bases aligning to TRBD1. Germline V gives CDR1 SGHRS, CDR2 YFSETQ. With 7 bases clipped from V and 8 bases from J, the junction kept 17 bases outside the gene matches. The CDR3 contains 15 residues. CDR3: CASVGGQSVSSGYTF. Written as DNA, the CDR3 is TGCGCCAGCGTGGGGGGACAGAGTGTCTCTAGCGGCTACACCTTC. The full variable domain, completed using reference TRBV5-1 and TRBJ1-2, is KAGVTQTPRYLIKTRGQQVTLSCSPISGHRSVSWYQQTPGQGLQFLFEYFSETQRNKGNFPGRFSGRQFSNSRSEMNVSTLELGDSALYLCASVGGQSVSSGYTFGSGTRLTVV.

The J gene is TRBJ1-2, the V gene TRBV19; weak D call: TRBD1 (6 bases). Trimming shortened V by 6 bases and J by 0 bases, and 11 bases separated the two germline ends. Per germline, CDR1 LNHDA and CDR2 SQIVND (reference sequence). The CDR3 loop spans 14 amino acids. CDR3 sequence (DNA): TGTGCCAGTAGAAACAGGGTACCTAACTATGGCTACACCTTC. As protein: CASRNRVPNYGYTF.

This clone was seen only once. The chain recombines TRBV5-1 with TRBJ2-5; possible D gene TRBD1, 6 bases. The CDR3 contains 15 residues. Germline assignment: CDR1 SGHRS and CDR2 YFSETQ. V lost 4 bases and J 4 bases, leaving 17 bases between the germline ends. The CDR3 reads CASSEGDRLVETQYF. DNA of the CDR3: TGCGCCAGCAGCGAGGGGGACCGGTTGGTAGAGACCCAGTACTTC. Filled out from reference TRBV5-1 and TRBJ2-5, the complete variable domain reads KAGVTQTPRYLIKTRGQQVTLSCSPISGHRSVSWYQQTPGQGLQFLFEYFSETQRNKGNFPGRFSGRQFSNSRSEMNVSTLELGDSALYLCASSEGDRLVETQYFGPGTRLLVL.

The gene calls are TRBV5-1 and TRBJ2-3; the D is unclear. The CDR3 contains 16 residues. V dropped 0 bases and J dropped 0 bases, with 11 bases sitting between them. Germline V gene data show CDR1 as SGHRS and CDR2 as YFSETQ. The CDR3 here is CASSLAAETSTDTQYF. CDR3 DNA sequence: TGCGCCAGCAGCTTGGCTGCTGAGACTAGCACAGATACGCAGTATTTT.

CDR3 region: CASSLDRGLGEAFF. For the CDR3, the DNA is TGTGCCAGCAGCCTGGACAGGGGGCTTGGTGAAGCTTTCTTT. V usage is TRBV5-6 and J usage is TRBJ1-1, with 11 bases that match TRBD1. The junction had 6 bases not matched to a gene; V was cut back by 4 bases and J by 7 bases. Germline loops: CDR1 SGHDT, CDR2 YYEEEE. The CDR3 loop spans 14 amino acids.

The V gene is TRBV28, the J gene TRBJ2-7, with 8 bases lining up with TRBD1. The V gene end was trimmed by 2 bases and the J gene end by 4 bases; junction bases not matched to a gene: 10. There are 16 residues in the CDR3. Germline CDR1 and CDR2: MDHEN and SYDVKM. The CDR3 loop reads CASSLPGQGGKYEQYF. For the CDR3, the DNA is TGTGCCAGCAGTTTACCTGGACAGGGAGGCAAGTACGAGCAGTACTTC.

The chain is built from TRBV2 and TRBJ2-5; TRBD2 is a possible D gene (7 bases). Germline V gives CDR1 SNHLY, CDR2 FYNNEI. V dropped 6 bases and J dropped 1 base, with 15 bases sitting between them. The CDR3 is 15 residues long. CDR3 amino acids: CASSGGTQSQETQYF. In nucleotides, the CDR3 is TGTGCCAGCAGCGGGGGGACACAGTCCCAAGAGACCCAGTACTTC. Complete variable domain (other parts from reference TRBV2 and TRBJ2-5): EPEVTQTPSHQVTQMGQEVILRCVPISNHLYFYWYRQILGQKVEFLVSFYNNEISEKSEIFDDQFSVERPDGSNFTLKIRSTKLEDSAMYFCASSGGTQSQETQYFGPGTRLLVL.

This clone was picked up one time. V gene TRBV11-2 combines with J gene TRBJ1-6; 9 bases fit TRBD1. CDR1 and CDR2 from the germline V gene are SGHAT and FQNNGV. The CDR3 is made up of 15 amino acids. J lost 7 bases, V lost 2 bases, and 3 bases had no gene match. CDR3 coding DNA: TGTGCCAGCAGCTTACAGGGACAGGGAAATTCACCCCTCCACTTT. Protein product: CASSLQGQGNSPLHF.

V gene TRBV19 combines with J gene TRBJ1-2; D is unresolved. Germline values: CDR1 LNHDA, CDR2 SQIVND (reference sequence). Trimming stripped 8 bases from V and 6 bases from J, with 16 bases between. This CDR3 is built from 13 residues. Written as DNA, the CDR3 is TGTGCCAGTGCCCACCTAGGATCAAATGGCTACACCTTC. Translating it yields CASAHLGSNGYTF.

The chain recombines TRBV6-5 with TRBJ2-2; possibly TRBD2 for D (7 bases). The CDR3 spans 15 residues. V was cut by 7 bases and J by 4 bases, with 16 bases left in between. Per germline, CDR1 MNHEY and CDR2 SVGAGI. The DNA for the CDR3 is TGTGCCAGCAATCTCGCAGGGGAGGGCACCGGGGAGCTGTTTTTT. Translating gives CASNLAGEGTGELFF.

This clone was detected once. CDR3 sequence: CASSLGVAGATNEKLFF. CDR3 nucleotides: TGCGCCAGCAGCTTGGGGGTCGCGGGTGCAACTAATGAAAAACTGTTTTTT. The rearrangement joins TRBV5-1 to TRBJ1-4, with D uncertain. This CDR3 comprises 17 residues. The V gene lost 0 bases and the J gene lost 0 bases, with 12 bases spanning the gap. Germline CDR1 reads SGHRS; CDR2 reads YFSETQ.

V usage is TRBV2 and J usage is TRBJ2-1, with D tentatively TRBD1 (6 bases). With 7 bases removed from V and 9 bases from J, the gap between germline ends came to 19 bases. CDR3 length: 14 residues. Germline assignment: CDR1 SNHLY and CDR2 FYNNEI. This CDR3 reads CASIRSSQGREQFF. The CDR3 DNA is TGTGCCAGCATACGCTCATCACAGGGCCGTGAGCAGTTCTTC.

The sample holds one count of this clone. The J gene is TRBJ2-7, the V gene TRBV5-6; 7 positions agree with TRBD1. Germline V lookup: CDR1 SGHDT, CDR2 YYEEEE. Trimming at V came to 1 base and at J to 3 bases, leaving 4 bases not matched to a gene. The CDR3 loop spans 14 amino acids. The CDR3 sequence: CASSLFRDSYEQYF. CDR3 nucleotide sequence: TGTGCCAGCAGCTTGTTTCGGGACAGCTACGAGCAGTACTTC.

The chain employs TRBV6-5 and TRBJ1-5, with 10 bases matching TRBD1. The CDR3 is made up of 15 amino acids. The V gene end was trimmed by 6 bases and the J gene end by 4 bases; junction bases not matched to a gene: 6. Per germline, CDR1 MNHEY and CDR2 SVGAGI. CDR3 sequence: CASSRGTGENQPQHF. The CDR3 region has the DNA TGTGCCAGCAGCCGCGGGACAGGGGAAAATCAGCCCCAGCATTTT.

The chain couples TRBV19 to TRBJ1-2, with TRBD1 identical over 7 bases. The CDR3 runs to 17 residues. V shed 5 bases and J 4 bases; nucleotides not matched to a gene: 16. Germline loops: CDR1 LNHDA, CDR2 SQIVND (reference sequence). The CDR3 is CASSPRQGRHQFYGYTF. The CDR3 DNA sequence: TGTGCCAGTAGTCCACGACAGGGAAGACACCAATTCTATGGCTACACCTTC.

The J gene is TRBJ2-7, the V gene TRBV6-5; tentatively, D is TRBD1 (6 bases). The CDR3 has 15 amino acids. Trimming stripped 6 bases from V and 1 base from J, with 16 bases between. CDR1 is MNHEY and CDR2 is SVGAGI in the germline V gene. The CDR3 region has the DNA TGTGCCAGCAGGCCCCTTTCAGGGACATCCTACGAGCAGTACTTC. This codes for CASRPLSGTSYEQYF.

The chain couples TRBV5-6 to TRBJ1-1; TRBD1 aligns across 9 bases. The J segment lost 5 bases and the V segment lost 4 bases, leaving 3 bases of the junction unmatched. Germline V gives CDR1 SGHDT, CDR2 YYEEEE. The CDR3 extends over 13 amino acids. The DNA of the CDR3 is TGTGCCAGCAGCATGGGGACAGGGACTGAAGCTTTCTTT. Protein sequence: CASSMGTGTEAFF.

V and J are TRBV12-3 or TRBV12-4 and TRBJ1-2, with 7 nucleotides matching TRBD1. CDR3 size: 11 residues. The ends lost 6 bases at V and 10 bases at J; junction bases unmatched: 5. The CDR3 DNA is TGTGCCAGCAGCCCACAGGGGTACTACACCTTC. It yields the protein CASSPQGYYTF.

This clone occurred once. This rearrangement joins TRBV19 to TRBJ2-5; 13 bases agree with TRBD2. This CDR3 contains 18 residues. Trimming removed 3 bases from V and 3 bases from J; junction bases left unmatched: 10. CDR1 is LNHDA and CDR2 is SQIVND in the germline V gene (reference sequence). CDR3 bases: TGTGCCAGTAGTATCGGACTAGCGGGGGTCATTGTGGAAGAGACCCAGTACTTC. This encodes CASSIGLAGVIVEETQYF.

The chain employs TRBV3-1 (or the pseudogene TRBV3-2) and TRBJ2-7; 8 bases map to TRBD2. This CDR3 spans 16 amino acids. Germline loops: CDR1 LGHDT, CDR2 YNNKEL (reference sequence). The V segment lost 0 bases and the J segment 4 bases; nucleotides outside the gene matches: 8. The CDR3 region has the DNA TGTGCCAGCAGCCAAGATCATACGACTAGCGCGTACGAGCAGTACTTC. It is translated as CASSQDHTTSAYEQYF.

The chain recombines TRBV3-1 (or the pseudogene TRBV3-2) with TRBJ2-3, with TRBD2 identical over 8 bases. The CDR3 loop spans 16 amino acids. Germline CDR1 reads LGHDT; CDR2 reads YNNKEL (reference sequence). V was clipped by 4 bases and J by 2 bases; unmatched bases: 8. The chain's CDR3 is CASSPLTGGVTDTQYF. The CDR3 DNA reads TGTGCCAGCAGCCCTTTAACCGGGGGGGTCACAGATACGCAGTATTTT.

This rearrangement joins TRBV6-1 to TRBJ1-1, with D uncertain. V dropped 0 bases and J dropped 1 base, with 6 bases sitting between them. Germline loops: CDR1 MNHNS, CDR2 SASEGT. The CDR3 length is 14 residues. The DNA for the CDR3 is TGTGCCAGCAGTGAAGCGGGGAGGAACACTGAAGCTTTCTTT. Its protein is CASSEAGRNTEAFF.